This T cell receptor (beta chain) was documented in a study of CD8+CD57+ T cells in acquired aplastic anemia. Previously, flow cytometry had revealed CD8+CD57+ cell expansion in the patients chosen for sequencing. V lost 2 bases and J lost 5, with 9 bases in between. Germline V CDR1 and CDR2: MNHEY, SVGAGI. The CDR3 consists of 14 residues. TCR beta VDJ and CDR3 were profiled, and genomic DNA was the template. TCRdb independently ran MiXCR on the reads; one entry per CDR3 protein. The data hold around 80,000 distinct CDR3 sequences, with just over 70% observed a single time. The sequencing sample was made of sorted CD4+, CD8+, or CD8+CD57+ T cells (not recorded which) from PBMCs. The receptor's source is a human donor with aplastic anemia. V gene TRBV6-5 combines with J gene TRBJ2-2; D uncertain. Here the CDR3 reads CASSYDSGTGELFF. The CDR3, as DNA: TGTGCCAGCAGTTACGATTCCGGAACCGGGGAGCTGTTTTTT.